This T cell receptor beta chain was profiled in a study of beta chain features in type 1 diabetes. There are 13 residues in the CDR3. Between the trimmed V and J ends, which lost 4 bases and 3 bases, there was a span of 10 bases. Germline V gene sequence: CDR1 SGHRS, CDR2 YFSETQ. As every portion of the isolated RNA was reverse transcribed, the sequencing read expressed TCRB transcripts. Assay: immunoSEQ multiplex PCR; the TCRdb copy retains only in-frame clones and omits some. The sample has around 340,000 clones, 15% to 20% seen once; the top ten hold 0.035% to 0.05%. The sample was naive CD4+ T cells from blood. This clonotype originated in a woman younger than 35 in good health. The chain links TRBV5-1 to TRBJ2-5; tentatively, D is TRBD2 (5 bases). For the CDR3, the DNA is TGCGCCAGCAGCCCGAACGGGGAAGAGACCCAGTACTTC. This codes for CASSPNGEETQYF.